These 9 T cell receptor beta chains share one sample of origin, sequenced in a study of shared clonotypes between healthy human individuals. Profiled with immunoSEQ multiplex PCR; TCRdb holds only in-frame clones, not every one. This sample has 950,000 to 1,100,000 clones, with around 78% found just once. What was sequenced was memory CD4+ T cells from PBMCs. Stated subset: CD45RA-negative fraction. These receptors were taken from a young man in good health. Some clones in this sample may be carry-over from other donors' samples.

A remark on this clone: It is likely a read error: a sequence one base away is far more abundant. The chain combines TRBV5-1 with TRBJ2-5, with 12 positions matching TRBD2. The DNA end favors TRBJ2-7, so the J call may be wrong. The CDR3 consists of 16 residues. Germline V gene lookup returns CDR1 SGHRS and CDR2 YFSETQ. CDR3 nucleotide sequence: TGCGCCAGCAGCTTGGAAAGGACTAGCGGGATCTACGAGCAGTACTTC. It specifies CASSLERTSGIYEQYF.

V usage is TRBV6-5 and J usage is TRBJ2-7; D may correspond to TRBD1 or TRBD2 (5 bases each). Trimming left V 0 bases short and J 2 bases short, with 11 bases between. The CDR3 runs 15 residues. Per germline, CDR1 MNHEY and CDR2 SVGAGI. This CDR3 is CASSYSTAEAYEQYF. In nucleotides, the CDR3 is TGTGCCAGCAGTTACTCGACAGCGGAAGCCTACGAGCAGTACTTC.

The rearrangement joins TRBV4-3 to TRBJ2-5; D is unresolved. The CDR3 runs 14 residues. Germline CDR1 reads LGHNA; CDR2 reads YSLEER. Trimming shortened V by 2 bases and J by 2 bases, and 9 bases separated the two germline ends. The CDR3 sequence is CASSQFTTQETQYF. CDR3 sequence (DNA): TGCGCCAGCAGCCAATTTACAACACAAGAGACCCAGTACTTC.

This clone has a count of ten or more. The chain joins TRBV4-1 to TRBJ2-1, with 9 nucleotides matching TRBD1. The V gene's germline CDR1 is MGHRA and CDR2 YSYEKL. This CDR3 region has 15 residues. V lost 0 bases, J lost 9 bases, and 6 bases stayed unmatched. The chain's CDR3 is CASSQDSGTGREQFF. The CDR3 DNA follows: TGCGCCAGCAGCCAAGATTCGGGGACAGGGCGTGAGCAGTTCTTC.

This rearrangement joins TRBV7-6 to TRBJ1-3; possible D gene TRBD1, 5 bases. Germline-derived CDR1 and CDR2 are SGHVS and FNYEAQ. The CDR3 contains 16 residues. V was pared by 1 base and J by 0 bases, with 10 bases between. CDR3: CASSLEGKGSGNTIYF. The CDR3 nucleotides read TGTGCCAGCAGCTTAGAGGGGAAGGGCTCTGGAAACACCATATATTTT.

This clone was seen only a few times. Distinct nucleotide sequences in the sample also encode this CDR3. The gene calls are TRBV6-1 and TRBJ1-5; D perhaps matches TRBD1 (6 bases). The CDR3 spans 14 residues. CDR1 and CDR2 (germline): MNHNS, SASEGT. V was pared by 8 bases and J by 3 bases, with 14 bases between. The chain's CDR3 is CASRGGGSNQPQHF. The DNA for the CDR3 is TGTGCCAGCCGGGGGGGCGGATCCAATCAGCCCCAGCATTTT.

The genes are TRBV6-1 and TRBJ2-5; D gene uncertain. Germline-derived CDR1 and CDR2 are MNHNS and SASEGT. The CDR3 covers 14 residues. V lost 5 bases and J lost 0, with 10 bases in between. The CDR3 nucleotides are TGTGCCAGCAGTAGGAACCGGGACCAAGAGACCCAGTACTTC. Protein product: CASSRNRDQETQYF.

The rearrangement uses TRBV2 and TRBJ2-5, with D tentatively TRBD1 or TRBD2 (5 bases each). The CDR3 loop spans 15 amino acids. The ends were cut back, 3 bases at V and 4 bases at J, with 15 bases in the middle. CDR1 and CDR2 from the germline V gene are SNHLY and FYNNEI. The CDR3 sequence: CASSEGRGRGETQYF. The DNA of the CDR3 is TGTGCCAGCAGTGAGGGTAGGGGACGCGGAGAGACCCAGTACTTC.

The chain uses TRBV5-4 and TRBJ1-1, with TRBD1 matching over 11 bases. This CDR3 spans 16 amino acids. Germline values: CDR1 SGHNT, CDR2 YYREEE (reference sequence). Losses at the gene ends were 4 bases for V and 4 bases for J; bases not matched to a gene: 9. The CDR3 here is CASSPDRGQAGTEAFF. The CDR3 DNA is TGTGCCAGCAGCCCGGACAGGGGGCAGGCTGGCACTGAAGCTTTCTTT.